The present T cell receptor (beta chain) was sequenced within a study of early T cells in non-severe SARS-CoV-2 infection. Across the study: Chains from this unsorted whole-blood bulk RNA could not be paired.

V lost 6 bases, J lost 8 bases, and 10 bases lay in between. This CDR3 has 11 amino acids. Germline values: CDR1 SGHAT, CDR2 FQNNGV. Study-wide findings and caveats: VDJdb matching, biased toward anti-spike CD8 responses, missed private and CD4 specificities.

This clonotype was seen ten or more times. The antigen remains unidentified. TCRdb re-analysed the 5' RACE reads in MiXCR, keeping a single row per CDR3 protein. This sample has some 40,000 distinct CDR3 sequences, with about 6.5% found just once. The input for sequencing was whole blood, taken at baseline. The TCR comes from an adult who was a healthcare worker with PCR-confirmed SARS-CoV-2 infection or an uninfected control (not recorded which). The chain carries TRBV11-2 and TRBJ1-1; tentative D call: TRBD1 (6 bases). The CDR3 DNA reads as TGTGCCAGCAGTCGGACAGAGGAAGCTTTCTTT. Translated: CASSRTEEAFF. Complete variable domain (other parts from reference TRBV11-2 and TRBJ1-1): EAGVAQSPRYKIIEKRQSVAFWCNPISGHATLYWYQQILGQGPKLLIQFQNNGVVDDSQLPKDRFSAERLKGVDSTLKIQPAKLEDSAVYLCASSRTEEAFFGQGTRLTVV.